Each of the 14 T cell receptor beta chains below was sequenced from the same sample in a study of vaccination and CD4 T cells after COVID-19. Time point defined: late sampling 161 to 241 days after vaccination in three convalescent patients. TCRdb recomputed calls from the PCR reads with MiXCR, one row per CDR3 protein. Altogether tens of thousands of distinct CDR3 sequences are present, 45% to 50% being singletons, with the ten largest covering roughly 5%. The input for sequencing was CD4+ T cells from blood, taken about 7 months after SARS-CoV-2 vaccination. The receptor source for this set is a human donor who had recovered from COVID-19.

The J gene is TRBJ1-1, the V gene TRBV20-1, with 10 bases matching TRBD1. There are 16 residues in the CDR3. The trim removed 1 base at V and 0 bases at J, leaving 5 bases unmatched. The germline CDR1 and CDR2 sequences are DFQATT and SNEGSKA (reference sequence). This chain's CDR3 is CSARVPDRGMNTEAFF. CDR3 nucleotides: TGCAGTGCTAGAGTCCCGGACAGGGGGATGAACACTGAAGCTTTCTTT.

This clonotype appeared a few times. This chain joins TRBV6-5 and TRBJ2-1; D is unclear. Trimming left V 0 bases short and J 7 bases short, with 4 bases between. Germline CDR1 reads MNHEY; CDR2 reads SVGAGI. The CDR3 covers 12 residues. In nucleotides, the CDR3 is TGTGCCAGCAGTTACTCTAGGAATGAGCAGTTCTTC. Translated: CASSYSRNEQFF.

V is TRBV4-3 and J is TRBJ2-7, with D hard to call. The DNA end favors TRBJ2-5, so the J call may be wrong. This CDR3 comprises 14 residues. CDR1 is LGHNA, CDR2 YSLEER, per germline. The CDR3 DNA sequence: TGCGCCAGCAGCCAAGATCCAGCTTGGGAGACCCAGTACTTC. Encoded protein: CASSQDPAWETQYF.

This clonotype was picked up a small number of times. The V gene is TRBV20-1, the J gene TRBJ2-7; 9 bases are a match to TRBD1. The CDR3 runs 13 residues. The J segment lost 4 bases and the V segment lost 1 base, leaving 2 bases of the junction unmatched. From germline, CDR1 is DFQATT and CDR2 SNEGSKA (reference sequence). The CDR3 region has the DNA TGCAGTGCTAGAGGACAGGGGGGGTACGAGCAGTACTTC. Its protein product is CSARGQGGYEQYF.

The chain employs TRBV24-1 and TRBJ2-5; TRBD2 agrees at 8 bases. CDR1 is KGHDR, CDR2 SFDVKD, per germline. The CDR3 covers 15 residues. The V gene end was trimmed by 6 bases and the J gene end by 1 base; junction bases not matched to a gene: 6. This chain's CDR3 is CATSSQRGTQETQYF. The CDR3 coding sequence is TGTGCCACCAGTTCGCAGCGGGGGACCCAAGAGACCCAGTACTTC.

This chain links TRBV20-1 with TRBJ2-4; D is uncertain. The ends were cut back, 5 bases at V and 8 bases at J, with 16 bases in the middle. CDR1 DFQATT and CDR2 SNEGSKA come from the germline V gene (reference sequence). This CDR3 has 13 residues. CDR3 residues: CSAGAPGGYIQYF. The CDR3 DNA follows: TGCAGTGCTGGAGCGCCGGGCGGCTACATTCAGTACTTC.

This clonotype was counted between two and nine times. This chain joins TRBV6-2 or TRBV6-3 and TRBJ1-2, with 8 bases lining up with TRBD1. The length of the CDR3 is 15 residues. V gave up 0 bases and J gave up 2 bases; unmatched junction bases: 2. CDR1 MNHEY and CDR2 SVGEGT come from the germline V gene. The CDR3 is CASSYSGQVNYGYTF. DNA of the CDR3: TGTGCCAGCAGTTACTCGGGACAGGTCAACTATGGCTACACCTTC.

In this sample, this clonotype turned up a few times. The chain has TRBV28 and TRBJ2-3, with 7 bases matching TRBD2. CDR3 length equals 13 residues. The germline gives CDR1 MDHEN, CDR2 SYDVKM. Unmatched junction bases numbered 4, after V lost 10 bases and J lost 0 bases. For the CDR3, the DNA is TGTGCCATAGATAGCGGGAGCACAGATACGCAGTATTTT. Protein: CAIDSGSTDTQYF.

The rearrangement uses TRBV7-2 and TRBJ1-2; 7 nucleotides align to TRBD1. V was pared by 2 bases and J by 4 bases, with 7 bases of the junction left unmatched. Looked up from germline, CDR1 is SGHTA and CDR2 is FQGNSA. The CDR3 is made up of 15 amino acids. This CDR3 reads CASSLTPDRAYGYTF. The CDR3 nucleotides read TGTGCCAGCAGCTTAACACCCGACAGGGCCTATGGCTACACCTTC. Based on the CDR3 plus reference TRBV7-2 and TRBJ1-2, the full variable domain is GAGVSQSPSNKVTEKGKDVELRCDPISGHTALYWYRQSLGQGLEFLIYFQGNSAPDKSGLPSDRFSAERTGGSVSTLTIQRTQQEDSAVYLCASSLTPDRAYGYTFGSGTRLTVV.

The V gene is TRBV6-4, the J gene TRBJ2-3, with 11 bases identical to TRBD2. The CDR3 runs to 15 residues. With 0 bases clipped from V and 4 bases from J, the junction kept 0 bases outside the gene matches. CDR1 and CDR2 from the germline V gene are MRHNA and SNTAGT. DNA of the CDR3: TGTGCCAGCAGTGACTCACTAGCGGGAGCAGATACGCAGTATTTT. Its translation is CASSDSLAGADTQYF.

This clonotype was recorded a few times. This chain links TRBV28 with TRBJ2-2, with D tentatively TRBD2 (5 bases). Per germline, CDR1 MDHEN and CDR2 SYDVKM. This CDR3 has 15 amino acids. V lost 0 bases to trimming and J lost 3 bases, with 8 bases between them. This chain's CDR3 is CASSLWREDTGELFF. The CDR3 nucleotides read TGTGCCAGCAGTTTATGGAGGGAAGACACCGGGGAGCTGTTTTTT.

The chain links TRBV6-1 to TRBJ1-5; 8 positions agree with TRBD1. The V gene's germline CDR1 is MNHNS and CDR2 SASEGT. After removal of 4 bases from V and 9 bases from J, the junction contained 2 bases not matched to a gene. The CDR3 sequence is 12 residues long. Written as DNA, the CDR3 is TGTGCCAGCAGTGGACAGGGGTCGCCCCAGCATTTT. This sequence encodes CASSGQGSPQHF.

This clonotype was counted between two and nine times. The chain employs TRBV7-2 and TRBJ2-3; D remains unclear. Trimming took 4 bases from V and 2 from J, leaving 7 bases between them. The germline CDR1 and CDR2 sequences are SGHTA and FQGNSA. The CDR3 consists of 13 residues. The CDR3 here is CASSSYNTDTQYF. The CDR3 bases are TGTGCCAGCAGCTCCTACAACACAGATACGCAGTATTTT.

This clonotype was seen just once. The chain has TRBV7-3 and TRBJ2-3; D call uncertain. V was trimmed by 1 base and J by 7 bases, leaving 12 bases between them. Germline assignment: CDR1 SGHTA and CDR2 FQGTGA. The CDR3 runs 14 residues. Here the CDR3 reads CASSLIYTDHTQYF. The CDR3 DNA sequence: TGTGCCAGCAGCTTAATTTATACAGACCATACGCAGTATTTT.